Listed here are 5 T cell receptor beta chains from one sample, sequenced in a study of PD-1 blockade in classical Hodgkin lymphoma. Every patient relapsed after autologous stem cell transplantation, and brentuximab vedotin exposure varied. The table came from immunoSEQ multiplex PCR; TCRdb's copy has only in-frame clones and leaves some out. The sample holds tens of thousands of clones; around 64% are singletons and the top ten take about a sixth. The input for sequencing was peripheral blood mononuclear cells (PBMCs), taken at baseline. The source is a human donor with classical Hodgkin lymphoma.

This chain joins TRBV6-5 and TRBJ2-2, with 13 bases identical to TRBD2. Germline CDR1 and CDR2: MNHEY and SVGAGI. The CDR3 totals 16 residues. The ends lost 3 bases at V and 6 bases at J; junction bases unmatched: 4. The CDR3 region has the DNA TGTGCCAGCAGTTATACACTAGCGGGAGGGCCCGGGGAGCTGTTTTTT. Translation gives CASSYTLAGGPGELFF.

The chain combines TRBV19 with TRBJ1-3; the D is unclear. This CDR3 is 12 amino acids long. Looked up from germline, CDR1 is LNHDA and CDR2 is SQIVND (reference sequence). The V end lost 3 bases, the J end lost 5 bases, and 5 bases lay between the germline ends. The DNA of the CDR3 is TGTGCCAGTAGTATCAACAGAAACACCATATATTTT. This sequence encodes CASSINRNTIYF.

This clone occurred a few times. The V and J genes are TRBV6-6 and TRBJ1-5; 9 bases are shared with TRBD1. Germline-derived CDR1 and CDR2 are MNHNY and SVGAGI (reference sequence). The length of the CDR3 is 16 residues. V shed 6 bases and J 6 bases; nucleotides not matched to a gene: 12. CDR3 loop: CASSSPRQGGTQPQHF. The CDR3 DNA follows: TGTGCCAGCAGCTCCCCGCGACAGGGGGGTACTCAGCCCCAGCATTTT.

This chain connects TRBV19 to TRBJ1-5; D is unresolved. The germline V gene encodes CDR1 LNHDA and CDR2 SQIVND (reference sequence). V was pared by 7 bases and J by 10 bases, with 20 bases between. The CDR3 loop spans 14 amino acids. This CDR3 reads CASKLRSENGPQHF. DNA for the CDR3: TGTGCCAGTAAGTTAAGGAGCGAGAATGGTCCCCAGCATTTT.

This clone was found once. The V gene is TRBV18, the J gene TRBJ2-1; TRBD2 matches at 13 bases. The junction had 10 bases not matched to a gene; V was cut back by 5 bases and J by 9 bases. CDR1 and CDR2 (germline): KGHSH, LQKENI. The CDR3 is 16 amino acids. CDR3 residues: CASSSLLAGGPGEQFF. CDR3 bases: TGTGCCAGCTCAAGCTTACTAGCGGGAGGGCCGGGTGAGCAGTTCTTC.